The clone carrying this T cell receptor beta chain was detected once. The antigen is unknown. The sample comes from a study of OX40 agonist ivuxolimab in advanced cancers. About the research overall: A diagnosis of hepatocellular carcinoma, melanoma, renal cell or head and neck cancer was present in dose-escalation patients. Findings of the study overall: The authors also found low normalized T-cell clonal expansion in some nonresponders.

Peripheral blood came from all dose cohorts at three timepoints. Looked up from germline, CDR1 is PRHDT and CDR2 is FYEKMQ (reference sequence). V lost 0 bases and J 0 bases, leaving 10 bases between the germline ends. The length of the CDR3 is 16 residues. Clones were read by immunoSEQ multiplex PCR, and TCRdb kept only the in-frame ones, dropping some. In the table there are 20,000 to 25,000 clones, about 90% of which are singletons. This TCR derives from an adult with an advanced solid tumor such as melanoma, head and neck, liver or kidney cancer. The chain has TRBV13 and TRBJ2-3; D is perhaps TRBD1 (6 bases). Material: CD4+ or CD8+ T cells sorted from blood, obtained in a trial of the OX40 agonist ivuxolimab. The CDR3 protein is CASSLGTGSSTDTQYF. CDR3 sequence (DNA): TGTGCCAGCAGCTTAGGGACAGGTTCTAGCACAGATACGCAGTATTTT.